This entry features one T cell receptor beta chain sequence. This sample is part of a study of T cells in tumors and immune-related adverse events. Sequenced by immunoSEQ multiplex PCR; TCRdb stores in-frame clones only, minus some. The data hold about 24,000 clones, with 85% to 95% observed a single time. Specimen: lymph node tissue, collected from a patient treated with anti-PD-1 therapy. This clonotype was sampled from a female donor with metastatic renal cell carcinoma.

CDR3 DNA sequence: TGCGCCAGCAGTGAGTCGGTACAGGACTATGGCTACACCTTC. It encodes CASSESVQDYGYTF. The chain links TRBV10-2 to TRBJ1-2; the D gene is possibly TRBD1 (5 bases). Germline CDR1 is WSHSY and CDR2 is SAAADI. The V end lost 0 bases, the J end lost 3 bases, and 8 bases lay between the germline ends. The CDR3 spans 14 residues.